These 28 T cell receptor beta chains came from one sample sequenced in a study of Graves' ophthalmopathy and Graves' hyperthyroidism. Amplification of TCR beta CDR3 regions used RNA transcripts. First-round RT-PCR used HTBI primers; second-round multiplex PCR followed. TCRdb re-called the multiplex PCR reads through MiXCR, storing one row per CDR3 protein. The top ten hold about 4.1% of the sample, which has approximately 540,000 distinct CDR3 sequences, approximately 37% seen once. Sequenced input: peripheral blood or thyroid tissue (not recorded which). These receptors originate from an adult man with Graves' hyperthyroidism.

V usage is TRBV7-2 and J usage is TRBJ1-1, with D perhaps TRBD1 (5 bases). Germline values: CDR1 SGHTA, CDR2 FQGNSA. The CDR3 runs to 14 residues. The germline V and J ends were trimmed by 3 bases and 7 bases, with 15 bases remaining between them. CDR3 residues: CASSFLQGGGEAFF. CDR3 DNA: TGTGCCAGCAGCTTTTTGCAGGGTGGCGGTGAAGCTTTCTTT. Looking up the rest from reference TRBV7-2 and TRBJ1-1 gives the full variable domain: GAGVSQSPSNKVTEKGKDVELRCDPISGHTALYWYRQSLGQGLEFLIYFQGNSAPDKSGLPSDRFSAERTGGSVSTLTIQRTQQEDSAVYLCASSFLQGGGEAFFGQGTRLTVV.

This clonotype occurred many times. The DNA of the CDR3 is TGTGCCAGCAGTACGGACAGGTTGAACTATGGCTACACCTTC. It codes for CASSTDRLNYGYTF. The gene calls are TRBV12-3 or TRBV12-4 and TRBJ1-2; TRBD1 matches 7 bases. The CDR3 extends over 14 amino acids. J lost 2 bases, V lost 5 bases, and 5 bases had no gene match.

The chain is built from TRBV5-1 and TRBJ2-7; 12 bases line up with TRBD1. Per germline, CDR1 SGHRS and CDR2 YFSETQ. With 4 bases clipped from V and 5 bases from J, the junction kept 19 bases outside the gene matches. The CDR3 is 19 residues long. This chain's CDR3 is CASSPTAPGQGAIWDEQYF. Written as DNA, the CDR3 is TGCGCCAGCAGCCCAACGGCCCCGGGACAGGGGGCGATCTGGGACGAGCAGTACTTC. Complete variable domain (other parts from reference TRBV5-1 and TRBJ2-7): KAGVTQTPRYLIKTRGQQVTLSCSPISGHRSVSWYQQTPGQGLQFLFEYFSETQRNKGNFPGRFSGRQFSNSRSEMNVSTLELGDSALYLCASSPTAPGQGAIWDEQYFGPGTRLTVT.

The table lists this clonotype with a few counts. The chain carries TRBV18 and TRBJ1-6; D uncertain. CDR3 length: 14 residues. Trimming pared 3 bases from V and 9 bases from J, leaving 12 bases between. Germline CDR1 is KGHSH and CDR2 is LQKENI. CDR3 DNA: TGTGCCAGCTCACCCGACTACGTCAGTTCACCCCTCCACTTT. Protein product: CASSPDYVSSPLHF.

This clonotype has ten or more counts. The rearrangement joins TRBV2 to TRBJ1-1; no firm D call. CDR3 length: 15 residues. Germline V gene sequence: CDR1 SNHLY, CDR2 FYNNEI. The V and J ends lost 6 bases and 0 bases respectively, with 14 bases between them. The CDR3 protein is CASREFSGMNTEAFF. The CDR3 coding sequence is TGTGCCAGCAGGGAATTTTCGGGGATGAACACTGAAGCTTTCTTT. The variable domain in full, completed from reference TRBV2 and TRBJ1-1, reads EPEVTQTPSHQVTQMGQEVILRCVPISNHLYFYWYRQILGQKVEFLVSFYNNEISEKSEIFDDQFSVERPDGSNFTLKIRSTKLEDSAMYFCASREFSGMNTEAFFGQGTRLTVV.

The chain is built from TRBV19 and TRBJ1-1; D is ambiguous. Germline CDR1 LNHDA, CDR2 SQIVND (reference sequence). Trimming removed 6 bases at V and 4 bases at J, with 15 bases between. The CDR3 is 14 amino acids. The CDR3 DNA reads as TGTGCCAGTAGGTTGTTCAGCGAGAGCACTGAAGCTTTCTTT. Its protein product is CASRLFSESTEAFF. The full variable domain, completed using reference TRBV19 and TRBJ1-1, is DGGITQSPKYLFRKEGQNVTLSCEQNLNHDAMYWYRQDPGQGLRLIYYSQIVNDFQKGDIAEGYSVSREKKESFPLTVTSAQKNPTAFYLCASRLFSESTEAFFGQGTRLTVV.

This chain connects TRBV7-8 to TRBJ2-7, with 13 positions matching TRBD2. The CDR3 spans 15 residues. With 1 base clipped from V and 7 bases from J, the junction kept 4 bases outside the gene matches. CDR1 SGHVS and CDR2 FQNEAQ come from the germline V gene. The CDR3 loop is CASSLGTSGSGEQYF. In DNA form, the CDR3 reads TGTGCCAGCAGCTTAGGGACTAGCGGGAGTGGTGAGCAGTACTTC.

About this clonotype: This could be a read error, since a much larger clone is one nucleotide away. The chain employs TRBV14 and TRBJ1-4; no firm D call. V gave up 1 base and J gave up 8 bases, with 11 bases separating them. In germline, CDR1 is SGHDN, CDR2 FVKESK. The CDR3 runs 14 residues. The CDR3: CASSQVEVWEKLFF. In nucleotides, the CDR3 is TGTGCCAGCAGCCAAGTCGAGGTTTGGGAAAAACTGTTTTTT.

Concerning this clonotype: The junction differs from germline at one of its ends, possibly a read error. This sequence joins TRBV5-1 and TRBJ1-3; D is undetermined. Germline values: CDR1 SGHRS, CDR2 YFSETQ. This CDR3 has 18 amino acids. The CDR3 DNA is TGCGCCAGCAGCTTGGTACCCGGAGCTCTGTCTTCTGGAAACGCCATATATTTT. Its translation: CASSLVPGALSSGNAIYF.

This sequence joins TRBV29-1 and TRBJ1-2; D remains unclear. Trimming took off 5 bases at V and 3 bases at J, with 10 bases between the two ends. This CDR3 spans 12 amino acids. CDR1 is SQVTM, CDR2 ANQGSEA, per germline. CDR3 loop: CSVTDTDYGYTF. CDR3 in DNA: TGCAGCGTTACAGACACGGACTATGGCTACACCTTC.

This clonotype was observed a few times. A read error may be the cause here, since a much bigger clone is one base away. This rearrangement joins TRBV10-3 to TRBJ1-2, with D hard to call. The CDR3 runs 13 residues. The V end was cut by 6 bases, the J end by 4 bases, with 12 bases between. Germline assignment: CDR1 ENHRY and CDR2 SYGVKD. The CDR3 sequence: CAISVHISYGYTF. CDR3 bases: TGTGCCATCAGCGTACACATAAGCTATGGCTACACCTTC.

This clonotype occurred many times. The chain joins TRBV15 to TRBJ2-7; TRBD1 might be the D (5 bases). V lost 1 base to trimming and J lost 0 bases, with 7 bases between them. CDR3 size: 14 residues. Germline V gene sequence: CDR1 LNHNV, CDR2 YYDKDF (reference sequence). The CDR3 sequence: CATSRGTGSYEQYF. The CDR3 nucleotides read TGTGCCACCAGCAGAGGAACAGGCTCCTACGAGCAGTACTTC.

This clonotype has at least ten counts. This rearrangement joins TRBV6-1 to TRBJ2-7, with 8 bases identical to TRBD2. CDR3 length equals 14 residues. J lost 3 bases, V lost 4 bases, and 5 bases had no gene match. The germline gives CDR1 MNHNS, CDR2 SASEGT. The DNA for the CDR3 is TGTGCCAGCAGTGTGACGGGAGGGATCTACGAGCAGTACTTC. As protein: CASSVTGGIYEQYF.

This clonotype was counted ten times or more. The chain uses TRBV19 and TRBJ2-7; 9 nucleotides agree with TRBD1. The ends lost 3 bases at V and 4 bases at J; junction bases unmatched: 1. The CDR3 is made up of 13 amino acids. Germline CDR1 LNHDA, CDR2 SQIVND (reference sequence). CDR3 loop: CASSIGTGYEQYF. In nucleotides, the CDR3 is TGTGCCAGTAGTATCGGGACAGGGTACGAGCAGTACTTC.

The genes are TRBV12-3 or TRBV12-4 and TRBJ2-7; 7 bases match TRBD1. Trimming removed 8 bases from V and 9 bases from J; junction bases left unmatched: 13. The CDR3 runs 13 residues. CDR3 amino acids: CASSPQGKDRQYF. In DNA form, the CDR3 reads TGTGCCAGCTCACCACAGGGGAAAGATCGGCAGTACTTC.

This clonotype appeared a few times. Here the CDR3 omits its conserved ending phenylalanine or tryptophan, so a read error is the likely source. Because the CDR3's place on the DNA is in doubt, the DNA is left out and the CDR3 is given as listed by TCRdb. The chain couples TRBV20-1 to TRBJ2-3; the D call TRBD2 from the table was never checked on the DNA. Germline CDR1 reads DFQATT; CDR2 reads SNEGSKA (reference sequence). The CDR3 region is 9 residues in length, termini included. This CDR3 reads CSARETSPI.

This clonotype was recorded many times. V and J are TRBV24-1 and TRBJ2-5, with D maybe TRBD1 (5 bases). Trimming took off 5 bases at V and 3 bases at J, with 21 bases between the two ends. The length of the CDR3 is 17 residues. Germline V gives CDR1 KGHDR, CDR2 SFDVKD. The CDR3 is CATSAAGSLQGKETQYF. Written as DNA, the CDR3 is TGTGCCACCAGTGCGGCCGGATCTCTGCAGGGAAAAGAGACCCAGTACTTC.

Turning to this clonotype: A much larger clone differs from this one at a single base, so this may be a read error. The genes are TRBV12-3 or TRBV12-4 and TRBJ1-3; D is ambiguous. V shed 5 bases and J shed 1 base, with 21 bases lying between them. This CDR3 has 18 residues. CDR3 coding DNA: TGTGCCAGCAGTCCCCGCTGGAGAGGGTCTTGGTCTGGAAACACCATATATTTT. The encoded protein is CASSPRWRGSWSGNTIYF.

This clonotype was recorded at least ten times. At one end, the junction sequence differs from germline, possibly due to a read error. This chain joins TRBV11-3 and TRBJ2-7; 7 nucleotides agree with TRBD2. The germline V gene has CDR1 SGHNT and CDR2 YENEEA. The CDR3 is made up of 15 amino acids. The CDR3 sequence is CTSSTRLAASYEQYF. The CDR3 DNA reads as TGTACCAGCAGCACGAGGCTAGCGGCCTCCTACGAGCAGTACTTC.

For this clonotype: One base away lies a much larger clone, so this may be a sequencing read error. V and J are TRBV19 and TRBJ1-6, with 8 bases that match TRBD1. CDR1 and CDR2 from the germline V gene are LNHDA and SQIVND (reference sequence). J gave up 10 bases and V 6 bases, and 11 bases lay outside the gene matches. CDR3 length: 15 residues. The CDR3 nucleotides are TGTGCCAGTAGCCCATGGACAGGGAGACAATCACCCCTCCACTTT. Protein product: CASSPWTGRQSPLHF.

This clonotype has just one count. The chain carries TRBV4-2 and TRBJ2-7, with 8 bases fitting TRBD1. The CDR3 contains 15 residues. V lost 4 bases, J lost 2 bases, and 7 bases stayed unmatched. Germline loops: CDR1 LGHNA, CDR2 YNFKEQ. Here the CDR3 DNA reads TGTGCCAGCAGCCGAACTTTGGGACAGGCCTACGAGCAGTACTTC. Translating it yields CASSRTLGQAYEQYF.

The sample holds a few counts of this clonotype. The missing conserved phenylalanine or tryptophan at the end of this CDR3 makes a read error likely. The chain uses TRBV20-1 and TRBJ1-1; no clear D gene. The CDR3 is made up of 16 amino acids. Per germline, CDR1 DFQATT and CDR2 SNEGSKA (reference sequence). V was trimmed by 0 bases and J by 5 bases, leaving 19 bases between them. This CDR3 reads CSARDSSGRVRTEAFL. For the CDR3, the DNA is TGCAGTGCTAGAGATTCCTCGGGGAGGGTTAGGACTGAAGCTTTCCTT.

This clonotype appeared a few times. J is TRBJ2-5 and V is TRBV20-1; D gene uncertain. Deletions cut 6 bases from V and 6 bases from J, with 11 bases between. The V gene's germline CDR1 is DFQATT and CDR2 SNEGSKA (reference sequence). This CDR3 comprises 11 residues. CDR3 sequence reads: CSADPGQTQYF. CDR3 DNA: TGCAGTGCCGACCCTGGCCAGACCCAGTACTTC.

This rearrangement joins TRBV10-3 to TRBJ2-7; D not certain. The germline V gene has CDR1 ENHRY and CDR2 SYGVKD. V was pared by 6 bases and J by 3 bases, with 9 bases between. The CDR3 loop spans 12 amino acids. The CDR3 coding sequence is TGTGCCATCAGCCCACTGGGCTACGAGCAGTACTTC. Translation: CAISPLGYEQYF.

On this clonotype itself: At one boundary the junction diverges from the germline segment, which might be a read error. The gene calls are TRBV7-2 and TRBJ2-2; D is perhaps TRBD1 or TRBD2 (5 bases each). The CDR3 length is 16 residues. Germline V gene sequence: CDR1 SGHTA, CDR2 FQGNSA. The CDR3 spells CVSSLEPGRGSGELFF. CDR3 in DNA: TGTGTCAGCAGCTTAGAGCCGGGACGGGGCTCCGGGGAGCTGTTTTTT.

This clonotype was seen repeatedly, ten times or more. The junction and the germline gene differ at one end; a read error may be behind it. The rearrangement links TRBV5-1 to TRBJ1-1; 9 nucleotides agree with TRBD1. This CDR3 region has 13 residues. Germline V gene lookup returns CDR1 SGHRS and CDR2 YFSETQ. The CDR3 loop reads CASSRTGDTEAFF. In DNA, the CDR3 is TGTGCCAGTAGTAGGACAGGGGACACTGAAGCTTTCTTT.

This clonotype was recorded at least ten times. The chain has TRBV29-1 and TRBJ2-2, with TRBD1 matching over 8 bases. This CDR3 is 13 amino acids long. The ends lost 5 bases at V and 3 bases at J; junction bases unmatched: 2. Germline V gives CDR1 SQVTM, CDR2 ANQGSEA. The CDR3 DNA sequence: TGCAGCGTTCGGACAGGGTACACCGGGGAGCTGTTTTTT. Encoded protein: CSVRTGYTGELFF.

This clonotype came up many times. The chain employs TRBV4-1 and TRBJ1-1; 9 bases line up with TRBD1. Germline V gives CDR1 MGHRA, CDR2 YSYEKL. J lost 1 base, V lost 1 base, and 4 bases had no gene match. CDR3 length: 16 amino acids. CDR3 in amino acids: CASSQGWGQGNTEAFF. The CDR3 DNA reads TGCGCCAGCAGCCAAGGTTGGGGACAGGGGAACACTGAAGCTTTCTTT.